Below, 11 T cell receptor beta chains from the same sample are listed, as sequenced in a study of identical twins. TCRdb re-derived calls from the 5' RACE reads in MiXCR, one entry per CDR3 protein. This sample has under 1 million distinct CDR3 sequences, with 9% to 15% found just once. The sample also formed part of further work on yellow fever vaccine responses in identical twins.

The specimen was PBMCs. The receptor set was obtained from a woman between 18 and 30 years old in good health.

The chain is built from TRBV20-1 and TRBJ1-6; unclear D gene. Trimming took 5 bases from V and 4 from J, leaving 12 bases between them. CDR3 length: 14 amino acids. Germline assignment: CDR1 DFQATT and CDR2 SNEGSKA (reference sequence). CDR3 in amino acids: CSARPAAYNSPLHF. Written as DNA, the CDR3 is TGCAGTGCTCGCCCGGCGGCGTATAATTCACCCCTCCACTTT.

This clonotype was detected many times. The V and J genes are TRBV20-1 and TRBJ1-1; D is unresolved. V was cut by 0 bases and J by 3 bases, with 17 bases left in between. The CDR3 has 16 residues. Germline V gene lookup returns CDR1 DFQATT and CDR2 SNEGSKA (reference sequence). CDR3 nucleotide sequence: TGCAGTGCTAGAGATCTGAATGCGGATTACTACACTGAAGCTTTCTTT. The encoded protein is CSARDLNADYYTEAFF.

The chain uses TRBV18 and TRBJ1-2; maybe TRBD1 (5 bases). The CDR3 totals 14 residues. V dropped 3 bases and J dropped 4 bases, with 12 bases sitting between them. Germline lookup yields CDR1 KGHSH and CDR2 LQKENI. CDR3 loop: CASSPPTETYGYTF. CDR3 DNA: TGTGCCAGCTCACCCCCGACAGAAACCTATGGCTACACCTTC. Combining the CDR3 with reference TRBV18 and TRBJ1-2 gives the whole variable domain NAGVMQNPRHLVRRRGQEARLRCSPMKGHSHVYWYRQLPEEGLKFMVYLQKENIIDESGMPKERFSAEFPKEGPSILRIQQVVRGDSAAYFCASSPPTETYGYTFGSGTRLTVV.

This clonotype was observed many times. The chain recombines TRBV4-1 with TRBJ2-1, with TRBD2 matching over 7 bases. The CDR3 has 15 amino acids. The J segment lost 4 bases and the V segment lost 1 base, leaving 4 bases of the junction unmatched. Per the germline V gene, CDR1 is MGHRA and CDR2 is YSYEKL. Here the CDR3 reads CASSQGGRGYNEQFF. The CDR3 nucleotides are TGCGCCAGCAGCCAAGGCGGGAGAGGGTACAATGAGCAGTTCTTC.

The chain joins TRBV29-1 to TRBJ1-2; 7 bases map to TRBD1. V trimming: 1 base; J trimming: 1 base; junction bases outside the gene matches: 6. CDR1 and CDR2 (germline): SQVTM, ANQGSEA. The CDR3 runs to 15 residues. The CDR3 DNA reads TGCAGCGTTGAAGTCCGGGACAGCTTTAACTATGGCTACACCTTC. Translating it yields CSVEVRDSFNYGYTF.

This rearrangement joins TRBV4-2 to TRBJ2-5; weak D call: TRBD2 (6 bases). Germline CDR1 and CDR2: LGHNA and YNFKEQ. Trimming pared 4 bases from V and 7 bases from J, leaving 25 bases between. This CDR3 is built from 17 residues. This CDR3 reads CASSPKIADGSYGTQYF. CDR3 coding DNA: TGTGCCAGCAGCCCCAAGATTGCTGACGGGAGTTATGGGACCCAGTACTTC.

CDR3 bases: TGTGCCAGCAGTCAAACCCCGACAGATACATACAATGAGCAGTTCTTC. It encodes CASSQTPTDTYNEQFF. The chain is built from TRBV12-3 or TRBV12-4 and TRBJ2-1, with D possibly TRBD1 on 5 matching bases. The CDR3 is made up of 16 amino acids. Trimming removed 5 bases from V and 4 bases from J, with 18 bases in between.

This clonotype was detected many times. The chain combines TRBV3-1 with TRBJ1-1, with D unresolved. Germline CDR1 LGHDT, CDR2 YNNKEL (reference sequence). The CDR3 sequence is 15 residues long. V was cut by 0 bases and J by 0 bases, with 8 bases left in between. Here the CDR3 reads CASSQEIGLNTEAFF. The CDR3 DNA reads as TGTGCCAGCAGCCAAGAAATTGGGTTGAACACTGAAGCTTTCTTT.

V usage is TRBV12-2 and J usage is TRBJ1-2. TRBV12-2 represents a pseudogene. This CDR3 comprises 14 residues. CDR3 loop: CASRSPTTNYGYTF. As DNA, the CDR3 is TGTGCAAGTCGCTCCCCGACCACAAACTATGGCTACACCTTC.

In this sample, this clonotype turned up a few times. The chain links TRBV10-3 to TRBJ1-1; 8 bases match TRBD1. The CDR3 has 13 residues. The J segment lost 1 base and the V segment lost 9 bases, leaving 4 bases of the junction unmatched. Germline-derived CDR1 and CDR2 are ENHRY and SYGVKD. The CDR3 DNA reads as TGTGCCATAACGACAGGGGAGAACACTGAAGCTTTCTTT. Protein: CAITTGENTEAFF.

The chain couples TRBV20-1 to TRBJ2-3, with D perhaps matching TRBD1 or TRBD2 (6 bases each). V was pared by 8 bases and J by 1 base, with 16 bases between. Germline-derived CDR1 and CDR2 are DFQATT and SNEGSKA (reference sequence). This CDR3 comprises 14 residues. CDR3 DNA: TGCAGTTCGACTCGGGGGCGACGCACAGATACGCAGTATTTT. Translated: CSSTRGRRTDTQYF.